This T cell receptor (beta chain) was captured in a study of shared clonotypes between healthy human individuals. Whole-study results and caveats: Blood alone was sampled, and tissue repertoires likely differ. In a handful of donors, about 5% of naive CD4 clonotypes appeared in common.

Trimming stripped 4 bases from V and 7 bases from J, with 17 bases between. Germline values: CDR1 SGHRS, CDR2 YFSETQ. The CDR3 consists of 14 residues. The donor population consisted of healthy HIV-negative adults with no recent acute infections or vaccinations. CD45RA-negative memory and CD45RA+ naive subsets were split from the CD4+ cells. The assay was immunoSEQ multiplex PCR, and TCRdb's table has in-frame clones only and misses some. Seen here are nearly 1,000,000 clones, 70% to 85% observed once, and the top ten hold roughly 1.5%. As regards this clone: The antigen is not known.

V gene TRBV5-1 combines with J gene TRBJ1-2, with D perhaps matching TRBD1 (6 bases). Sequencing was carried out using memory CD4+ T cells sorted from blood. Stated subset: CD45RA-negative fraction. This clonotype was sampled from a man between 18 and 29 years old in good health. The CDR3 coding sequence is TGCGCCAGCAGCCCCGGGACATTCAAGGGTGGCTACACCTTC. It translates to CASSPGTFKGGYTF.